The next 8 T cell receptor beta chains were all read from a single sample in a study of blood T cell repertoires in COVID-19. Only in-frame clones appear in the TCRdb table, and some are missing; sequencing was by immunoSEQ multiplex PCR. The sample has about 480,000 clones; over 75% are singletons. The sample comprised PBMCs or T cells enriched from blood (not recorded which). These TCRs come from a woman between 40 and 55 years old who had recovered from COVID-19.

The CDR3 DNA is TGTGCCAGTGGGACATACTACGAGCAGTACTTC. Amino acid sequence: CASGTYYEQYF. The chain recombines TRBV6-4 with TRBJ2-7; maybe TRBD1 (6 bases). CDR1 is MRHNA, CDR2 SNTAGT, per germline. CDR3 length equals 11 residues. Between the trimmed V and J ends, which lost 9 bases and 3 bases, there was a span of 9 bases.

This clone has a single count. The chain is built from TRBV7-9 and TRBJ2-1, with 10 bases identical to TRBD2. Per germline, CDR1 SEHNR and CDR2 FQNEAQ (reference sequence). V lost 5 bases to trimming and J lost 3 bases; unmatched junction nucleotides: 7. The CDR3 is 16 amino acids. CDR3: CASSPWTSGNYNEQFF. In DNA, the CDR3 is TGTGCCAGCAGCCCGTGGACTAGCGGAAACTACAATGAGCAGTTCTTC.

This chain joins TRBV28 and TRBJ1-1, with a tentative D call TRBD1 (6 bases). Germline V gives CDR1 MDHEN, CDR2 SYDVKM. V was cut by 3 bases and J by 6 bases, with 17 bases left in between. This CDR3 comprises 15 residues. CDR3 protein: CASSLPNRVVAEAFF. Written as DNA, the CDR3 is TGTGCCAGCAGTTTGCCTAACAGGGTAGTCGCTGAAGCTTTCTTT.

This clone is a singleton in its sample. Other DNA sequences in this sample translate to the same CDR3. The chain is built from TRBV6-5 and TRBJ2-7; D not certain. Germline CDR1 and CDR2: MNHEY and SVGAGI. The length of the CDR3 is 13 residues. V was clipped by 0 bases and J by 4 bases, with 7 bases between them. The CDR3 DNA sequence: TGTGCCAGCAGTTACTCGACTGGGTACGAGCAGTACTTC. Protein sequence: CASSYSTGYEQYF.

V gene TRBV5-1 combines with J gene TRBJ2-7; 7 bases are shared with TRBD1. In germline, CDR1 is SGHRS, CDR2 YFSETQ. V lost 3 bases to trimming and J lost 2 bases; unmatched junction nucleotides: 5. The CDR3 loop spans 14 amino acids. The chain's CDR3 is CASSSRQGAYEQYF. The CDR3 DNA sequence: TGCGCCAGCAGCTCACGACAGGGTGCCTACGAGCAGTACTTC.

The J gene is TRBJ1-2, the V gene TRBV5-4; the match to TRBD1 covers 10 bases. Germline CDR1 reads SGHNT; CDR2 reads YYREEE (reference sequence). The CDR3 length is 18 residues. After removal of 5 bases from V and 2 bases from J, the junction contained 15 bases not matched to a gene. This CDR3 is CASRENGTGEFRNYGYTF. The CDR3 coding sequence is TGTGCCAGCAGGGAGAACGGGACAGGGGAATTTAGGAACTATGGCTACACCTTC.

The chain combines TRBV6-2 or TRBV6-3 with TRBJ1-1; TRBD1 aligns across 8 bases. The length of the CDR3 is 18 residues. Looked up from germline, CDR1 is MNHEY and CDR2 is SVGEGT. V shed 0 bases and J 4 bases; nucleotides not matched to a gene: 13. CDR3 region: CASSYSPNRQGLVTEAFF. In DNA form, the CDR3 reads TGTGCCAGCAGTTACTCGCCCAATAGACAGGGGTTAGTCACTGAAGCTTTCTTT.

This chain connects TRBV4-3 to TRBJ1-6; unclear D gene. V was cut by 1 base and J by 5 bases, with 6 bases left in between. Germline loops: CDR1 LGHNA, CDR2 YSLEER. This CDR3 is 14 amino acids long. The CDR3 spells CASSQAGNNSPLHF. Here the CDR3 DNA reads TGCGCCAGCAGCCAAGCGGGGAATAATTCACCCCTCCACTTT.